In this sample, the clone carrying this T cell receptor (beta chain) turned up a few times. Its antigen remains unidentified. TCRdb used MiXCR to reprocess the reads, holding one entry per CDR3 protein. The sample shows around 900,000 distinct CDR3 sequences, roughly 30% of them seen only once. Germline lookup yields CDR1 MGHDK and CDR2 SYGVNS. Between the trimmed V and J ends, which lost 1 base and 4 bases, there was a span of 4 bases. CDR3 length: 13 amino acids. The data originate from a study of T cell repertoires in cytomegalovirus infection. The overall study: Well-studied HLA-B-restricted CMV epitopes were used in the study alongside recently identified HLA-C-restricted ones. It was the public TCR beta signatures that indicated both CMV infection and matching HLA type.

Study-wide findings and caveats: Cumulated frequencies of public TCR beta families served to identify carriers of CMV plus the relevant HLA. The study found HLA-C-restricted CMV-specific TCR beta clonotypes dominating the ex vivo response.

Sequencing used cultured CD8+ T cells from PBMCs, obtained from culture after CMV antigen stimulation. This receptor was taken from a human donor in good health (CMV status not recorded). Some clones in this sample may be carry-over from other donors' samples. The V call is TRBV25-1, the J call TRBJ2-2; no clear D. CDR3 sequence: CASSELGTGELFF. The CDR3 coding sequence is TGTGCCAGCAGTGAATTGGGCACCGGGGAGCTGTTTTTT.